This T cell receptor (beta chain) was identified in a study of CD8 T cells in ankylosing spondylitis. In making TCR beta libraries, quantitative 5'-RACE with molecular barcodes was used. A single record per CDR3 protein comes from TCRdb applying MiXCR to the 5' RACE reads. The data contain 130,000 to 150,000 distinct CDR3 sequences, more than 7% of them seen just once; the ten biggest clones take up approximately 7%. General study findings and limits: Prior literature has documented some motif variants in synovial fluid and blood from reactive arthritis.

V was clipped by 6 bases and J by 4 bases, with 13 bases between them. Germline V gene data show CDR1 as MNHEY and CDR2 as SVGEGT. This CDR3 contains 13 residues. In the case of this clonotype: Its antigen is not known.

The receptor comes from a male donor with ankylosing spondylitis. J is TRBJ2-7 and V is TRBV6-2 or TRBV6-3; D is possibly TRBD1 (6 bases). Input material: synovial fluid, either unsorted or a sorted T cell fraction (not recorded which). CDR3 DNA: TGTGCCAGCAGAATGGCAGGGGCATACGAGCAGTACTTC. It yields the protein CASRMAGAYEQYF.